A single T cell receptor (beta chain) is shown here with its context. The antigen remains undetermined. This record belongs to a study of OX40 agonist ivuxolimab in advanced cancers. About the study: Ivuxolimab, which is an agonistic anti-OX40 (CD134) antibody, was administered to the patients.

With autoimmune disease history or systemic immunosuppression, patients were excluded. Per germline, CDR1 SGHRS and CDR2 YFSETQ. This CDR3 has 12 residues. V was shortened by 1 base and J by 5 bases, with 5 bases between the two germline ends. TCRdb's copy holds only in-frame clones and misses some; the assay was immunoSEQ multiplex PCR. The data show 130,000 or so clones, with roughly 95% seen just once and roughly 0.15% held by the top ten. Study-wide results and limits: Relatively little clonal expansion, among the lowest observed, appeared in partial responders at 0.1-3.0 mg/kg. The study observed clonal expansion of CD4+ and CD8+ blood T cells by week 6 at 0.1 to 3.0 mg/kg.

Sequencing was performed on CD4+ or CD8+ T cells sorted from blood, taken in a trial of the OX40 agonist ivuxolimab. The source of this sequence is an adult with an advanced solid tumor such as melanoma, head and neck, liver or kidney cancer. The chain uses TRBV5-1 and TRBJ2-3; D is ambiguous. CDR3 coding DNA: TGCGCCAGCAGCTTGCAAGGAGATACGCAGTATTTT. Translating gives CASSLQGDTQYF.